These T cell receptor beta chains were read from a single sample in a study of circulating and synovial CD4+ cells in juvenile arthritis. Clones were sequenced by immunoSEQ multiplex PCR, and TCRdb holds only the in-frame ones, with some missing. This repertoire shows thousands of clones, 65% to 90% found once; its top ten account for roughly 4.5%. Sequencing was performed on CD4+ T cells from synovial fluid. Receptors were obtained from a human donor with juvenile idiopathic arthritis. The CDR3 runs from the conserved cysteine through the conserved F or W. A D gene is named only where the DNA matches it firmly. Clone size is not always given. Where it is, it says once, few, many or a class for expanded clones.

v_call	d_call	clone_size	j_call	cdr3_aa	cdr3_nt
TRBV19	TRBD1	-	TRBJ2-2	CATMFGQGAGTGELFF	TGTGCCACAATGTTTGGACAGGGGGCAGGCACCGGGGAGCTGTTTTTT
TRBV11-2	-	-	TRBJ2-7	CASSLDPATYEQYF	TGTGCCAGCAGCTTAGATCCCGCGACCTACGAGCAGTACTTC
TRBV25-1	-	-	TRBJ2-1	CASRAGGGSYNEQFF	TGTGCCAGCAGAGCCGGAGGAGGGAGTTACAATGAGCAGTTCTTC
TRBV29-1	TRBD2	-	TRBJ2-1	CSVGVAGGPGNEQFF	TGCAGCGTTGGCGTAGCGGGAGGGCCCGGGAATGAGCAGTTCTTC
TRBV11-2	TRBD2	-	TRBJ2-3	CASSLVGPASGSTDTQYF	TGTGCCAGCAGCTTAGTTGGGCCGGCTAGCGGGAGCACAGATACGCAGTATTTT
TRBV10-1	-	-	TRBJ2-3	CASSRRGLGTDTQYF	TGCGCCAGCAGCCGCAGGGGATTGGGCACAGATACGCAGTATTTT
TRBV9	-	-	TRBJ2-7	CASSAELTGAYEQYF	TGTGCCAGCAGCGCTGAACTAACGGGAGCCTACGAGCAGTACTTC
TRBV4-1	TRBD1	few	TRBJ2-1	CASTALPGTDSYNEQFF	TGCGCCAGCACTGCGCTCCCCGGGACAGACTCCTACAATGAGCAGTTCTTC
TRBV19	-	-	TRBJ1-3	CASSSIQAAGGSGNTIYF	TGTGCCAGTAGTAGTATTCAGGCCGCCGGCGGGTCTGGAAACACCATATATTTT
TRBV27	TRBD1	-	TRBJ2-1	CASNVDRGSYNEQFF	TGTGCCAGCAACGTCGACAGGGGTTCCTACAATGAGCAGTTCTTC
TRBV11-3	TRBD1	-	TRBJ2-5	CASSLPGNRTGEAQYF	TGTGCCAGCAGCCTCCCAGGAAACAGGACAGGGGAAGCCCAGTACTTC
TRBV5-4	TRBD2	-	TRBJ2-5	CASSLGLLAGGQETQYF	TGTGCCAGCAGCTTGGGGCTACTAGCGGGGGGGCAAGAGACCCAGTACTTC
TRBV10-2	TRBD1	-	TRBJ1-5	CASRDRGDQPQHF	TGCGCCAGCAGAGACAGGGGGGATCAGCCCCAGCATTTT
TRBV7-7	TRBD2	few	TRBJ2-3	CASSGTSGSTQYF	TGTGCTAGCAGCGGGACTAGCGGGAGCACGCAGTATTTT
TRBV19	TRBD2	-	TRBJ2-5	CASSSGLVQYF	TGTGCCAGTAGTAGCGGACTAGTCCAGTACTTC
TRBV27	TRBD1	-	TRBJ1-1	CASSPQGAITEAFF	TGTGCCAGCAGTCCACAGGGGGCAATCACTGAAGCTTTCTTT
TRBV18	-	-	TRBJ2-1	CASSSQTRRQFF	TGTGCCAGCTCATCCCAGACTAGAAGGCAGTTCTTC
TRBV7-6	-	-	TRBJ2-2	CASSLGRERAELFF	TGTGCCAGCAGCTTAGGGCGCGAGCGGGCGGAGCTGTTTTTT
TRBV5-5	TRBD1	once	TRBJ1-2	CASSLGGTGATNYGYTF	TGTGCCAGCAGCTTGGGGGGGACAGGCGCGACTAACTATGGCTACACCTTC
TRBV6-5	-	few	TRBJ1-4	CASAPVGGDEKLFF	TGTGCCAGCGCACCGGTTGGAGGGGATGAAAAACTGTTTTTT
TRBV7-2	TRBD1	-	TRBJ2-2	CASSSDRANTGELFF	TGTGCCAGCAGCTCGGACAGGGCGAACACCGGGGAGCTGTTTTTT
TRBV18	-	-	TRBJ1-2	CASSPATRRGNAGYTF	TGTGCCAGCTCACCAGCGACCCGCCGGGGTAATGCTGGCTACACCTTC
TRBV19	-	once	TRBJ1-5	CASSERSGLFGQPQHF	TGTGCCAGTAGTGAACGATCAGGGTTGTTCGGACAGCCCCAGCATTTT
TRBV7-9	TRBD2	few	TRBJ2-3	CASSLPLALPPDTQYF	TGTGCCAGCAGCTTACCACTAGCGCTACCCCCAGATACGCAGTATTTT
TRBV19	-	-	TRBJ2-7	CASSIGSTYEQYF	TGTGCCAGTAGTATTGGGAGTACCTACGAGCAGTACTTC
TRBV7-2	TRBD1	-	TRBJ1-1	CASSSDRFTEAFF	TGTGCCAGCAGTTCGGACAGGTTCACTGAAGCTTTCTTT
TRBV7-9	TRBD2	-	TRBJ2-5	CASSRGGGETQYF	TGTGCCAGCAGTCGGGGGGGCGGAGAGACCCAGTACTTC
TRBV19	TRBD1	few	TRBJ1-5	CASSIPIWETGSNQPQHF	TGTGCCAGTAGTATACCAATTTGGGAGACAGGGAGTAATCAGCCCCAGCATTTT